A selection of T cell receptor beta chains follows, all from one sample in a study of blood T cells in healthy people across ages. TCRdb called the 5' RACE reads again in MiXCR, with one record for every CDR3 protein. Found here are approximately 850,000 distinct CDR3 sequences, under 55% of them singletons; the top ten hold about 21%. Sequenced: blood. Receptor source: a man aged 55-75 years in good health. Both conserved end residues are part of each CDR3. A D gene is named only where the DNA matches it firmly. Only part of the rows carry a size: once, few, many, or a class if the clone is expanded.

>NA|NA|TRBV5-1|TRBJ2-5
TGCGCCAGCAGCTCCGGGACGGGGCCACGGACCCAGTACTTC
CASSSGTGPRTQYF
>NA|NA|TRBV15|TRBJ2-7
TGTGCCACCAGCAGAGCGGGCAGCTTCTCCTACGAGCAGTACTTC
CATSRAGSFSYEQYF
>NA|NA|TRBV7-9|TRBJ2-2
TGTGCCAGCAGCTTAGGGGGGGCGATCCCCGGGGAGCTGTTTTTT
CASSLGGAIPGELFF
>NA|many|TRBV7-2|TRBJ2-5
TGTGCCAGCAGCTTAGCCGGTTCGGGGGAGACCCAGTACTTC
CASSLAGSGETQYF
>NA|NA|TRBV6-1|TRBJ1-1
TGTGCCAGCAGTGAATACGGTGGGGTAACTGAAGCTTTCTTT
CASSEYGGVTEAFF
>NA|NA|TRBV9|TRBJ2-5
TGTGCCAGCAGCCCTTACCCGGGAAAACAAGAGACCCAGTACTTC
CASSPYPGKQETQYF
>NA|NA|TRBV12-3/TRBV12-4|TRBJ1-1
TGTGCCAGCAGTTTATTAGACCGCGTTAACACTGAAGCTTTCTTT
CASSLLDRVNTEAFF
>NA|NA|TRBV20-1|TRBJ2-3
TGCAGTGCTAGAGATGCTGCCAGAAGCACAGATACGCAGTATTTT
CSARDAARSTDTQYF
>NA|NA|TRBV6-2/TRBV6-3|TRBJ1-5
TGTGCCAGCAGAACAGGTTTCGGCTTGTGGGGTCAGCCCCAGCATTTT
CASRTGFGLWGQPQHF
>NA|NA|TRBV10-1|TRBJ2-7
TGCGCCAGCATGCCCCGTGGGGCCTACGAGCAGTACTTC
CASMPRGAYEQYF
>NA|many|TRBV2|TRBJ1-6
TGTGCCAGCCGACAGAGCTCCTATAATTCACCCCTCCACTTT
CASRQSSYNSPLHF
>NA|NA|TRBV2|TRBJ2-5
TGTGCCAGCGGGCAGGCTCGTCAAGAGACCCAGTACTTC
CASGQARQETQYF
>NA|NA|TRBV6-1|TRBJ1-1
TGTGCCAGCAGTGAATCAGTGGACACTGAAGCTTTCTTT
CASSESVDTEAFF
>TRBD1|many|TRBV12-3/TRBV12-4|TRBJ1-2
TGTGCCAGCAGTTCGACAGGGGGCGACTATGGCTACACCTTC
CASSSTGGDYGYTF
>TRBD1|NA|TRBV28|TRBJ2-5
TGTGCCAGCAGTTCCCGCCCCGGGACAGGGGACGCGACCCGGTACTTC
CASSSRPGTGDATRYF
>NA|NA|TRBV4-3|TRBJ1-2
TGCGCCAGCAGCCAAAGATTGGGGCAGGACGTTAACTATGGCTACACCTTC
CASSQRLGQDVNYGYTF
>NA|NA|TRBV6-2/TRBV6-3|TRBJ2-7
TGTGCCAGCAGCTACGGCTCACAGCGTGCCAATGAGCAGTACTTC
CASSYGSQRANEQYF
>TRBD1|few|TRBV7-2|TRBJ2-5
TGTGCCAGCAGCTTAGGGACAGGGTACCAAGAGACCCAGTACTTC
CASSLGTGYQETQYF
>NA|NA|TRBV7-2|TRBJ2-7
TGTGCCAGCAGCTTAGCGGGAGTTAGGTATCGGTACGAGCAGTACTTC
CASSLAGVRYRYEQYF
>NA|NA|TRBV20-1|TRBJ1-6
TGCAGTGCCCACGCTACAGGGTCCATGACCTATAATTCACCCCTCCACTTT
CSAHATGSMTYNSPLHF
>TRBD2|NA|TRBV5-1|TRBJ2-1
TGCGCCAGCAGCTTACCCGTATCACTAGCGGACAATGAGCAGTTCTTC
CASSLPVSLADNEQFF
>NA|NA|TRBV5-6|TRBJ1-6
TGTGCCAGCAGCTTGAATCAGGGTGGGAATTCACCCCTCCACTTT
CASSLNQGGNSPLHF
>TRBD2|NA|TRBV9|TRBJ2-5
TGTGCCAGCAGCTACCAACCCGTACCGGGGGGAAAAGAGACCCAGTACTTC
CASSYQPVPGGKETQYF
>NA|NA|TRBV20-1|TRBJ1-1
TGCAGTGCTAGAGATCGGAGGGGGTGGACTGAAGCTTTCTTT
CSARDRRGWTEAFF
>TRBD1|NA|TRBV12-3/TRBV12-4|TRBJ1-5
TGTGCCAGCCGTAACGACAGGGGACCGGGTAATCAGCCCCAGCATTTT
CASRNDRGPGNQPQHF
>TRBD1|NA|TRBV18|TRBJ2-7
TGTGCCAGCTCACCAGGGACAGGTATCAAGCTCTACGAGCAGTACTTC
CASSPGTGIKLYEQYF
>NA|NA|TRBV5-5|TRBJ2-3
TGTGCCAGCAGCTTGACGCCCACCGGAACTAGCACAGATACGCAGTATTTT
CASSLTPTGTSTDTQYF
>TRBD2|few|TRBV12-3/TRBV12-4|TRBJ2-3
TGTGCCAGCAGTTTCGGGAGCGGGGGCCCTATCACAGATACGCAGTATTTT
CASSFGSGGPITDTQYF
>TRBD2|few|TRBV4-3|TRBJ2-3
TGCGCCAGCAGCCAAGATCCGGGGGGGAGCACAGATACGCAGTATTTT
CASSQDPGGSTDTQYF
>TRBD2|NA|TRBV4-1|TRBJ2-4
TGCGCCAGCAGCCAAGTACTAGCGGGGGGGCCGGGTGGCAAAAACATTCAGTACTTC
CASSQVLAGGPGGKNIQYF
>TRBD1|NA|TRBV28|TRBJ1-4
TGTGCCAGCAGTGACAGGGGTTTCGTTAATGAAAAACTGTTTTTT
CASSDRGFVNEKLFF
>NA|NA|TRBV4-3|TRBJ2-7
TGCGCCAGCAGCCAAGAGAACATCCCTCCTTCTTACGAGCAGTACTTC
CASSQENIPPSYEQYF
>TRBD1|NA|TRBV28|TRBJ2-7
TGTGCCAGCAGTTTGCGGGCAGGGGGCGTGTACGAGCAGTACTTC
CASSLRAGGVYEQYF
>NA|many|TRBV16|TRBJ2-7
TGTGCCAGCAGCTTAGGAACCGAGCAGTACTTC
CASSLGTEQYF
>TRBD2|NA|TRBV20-1|TRBJ2-7
TGCAGTGCCCCCCTCTGGAGCGGGGGGAGCTCCTACAATGAGCAGTACTTC
CSAPLWSGGSSYNEQYF
>NA|NA|TRBV11-2|TRBJ1-1
TGTGCCAGCAGCTTAGACGGCAAGGGCACAGGGACTGAAGCTTTCTTT
CASSLDGKGTGTEAFF
>NA|NA|TRBV13|TRBJ2-5
TGTGCCAGCAGTCGGGACCGAGTCAAAGAGACCCAGTACTTC
CASSRDRVKETQYF
>TRBD1|once|TRBV20-1|TRBJ1-4
TGCAGTGCTAATCCGACAGGGGGCCTAACTAATGAAAAACTGTTTTTT
CSANPTGGLTNEKLFF
>TRBD1|few|TRBV2|TRBJ1-5
TGTGCCAGCACTCCCCGGGACAGGGCGATTCAGCCCCAGCATTTT
CASTPRDRAIQPQHF
>TRBD1|NA|TRBV7-6|TRBJ2-7
TGTGCCAGCAGCTTAGGGGGAACAGGGGGGTCCTACGAGCAGTACTTC
CASSLGGTGGSYEQYF
>NA|few|TRBV7-9|TRBJ1-2
TGTGCCAGCAGCTTTAACACACAGGACAGCTATGGCTACACCTTC
CASSFNTQDSYGYTF
>TRBD2|once|TRBV6-1|TRBJ2-3
TGTGCCAGCTGTCCTAGCGGACCCACAGATACGCAGTATTTT
CASCPSGPTDTQYF